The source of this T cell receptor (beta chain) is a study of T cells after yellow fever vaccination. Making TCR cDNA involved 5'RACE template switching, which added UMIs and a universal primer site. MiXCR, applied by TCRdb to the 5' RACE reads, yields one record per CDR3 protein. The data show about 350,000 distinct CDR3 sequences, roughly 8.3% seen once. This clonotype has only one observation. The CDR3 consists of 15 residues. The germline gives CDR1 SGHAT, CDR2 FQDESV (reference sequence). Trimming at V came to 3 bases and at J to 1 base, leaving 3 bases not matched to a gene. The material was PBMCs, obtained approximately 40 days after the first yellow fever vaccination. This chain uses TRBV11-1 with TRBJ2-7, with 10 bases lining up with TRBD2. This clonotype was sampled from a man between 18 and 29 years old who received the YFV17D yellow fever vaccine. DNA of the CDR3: TGTGCCAGCAGCTTTGTAGCGGGGGGATCCTACGAGCAGTACTTC. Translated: CASSFVAGGSYEQYF.